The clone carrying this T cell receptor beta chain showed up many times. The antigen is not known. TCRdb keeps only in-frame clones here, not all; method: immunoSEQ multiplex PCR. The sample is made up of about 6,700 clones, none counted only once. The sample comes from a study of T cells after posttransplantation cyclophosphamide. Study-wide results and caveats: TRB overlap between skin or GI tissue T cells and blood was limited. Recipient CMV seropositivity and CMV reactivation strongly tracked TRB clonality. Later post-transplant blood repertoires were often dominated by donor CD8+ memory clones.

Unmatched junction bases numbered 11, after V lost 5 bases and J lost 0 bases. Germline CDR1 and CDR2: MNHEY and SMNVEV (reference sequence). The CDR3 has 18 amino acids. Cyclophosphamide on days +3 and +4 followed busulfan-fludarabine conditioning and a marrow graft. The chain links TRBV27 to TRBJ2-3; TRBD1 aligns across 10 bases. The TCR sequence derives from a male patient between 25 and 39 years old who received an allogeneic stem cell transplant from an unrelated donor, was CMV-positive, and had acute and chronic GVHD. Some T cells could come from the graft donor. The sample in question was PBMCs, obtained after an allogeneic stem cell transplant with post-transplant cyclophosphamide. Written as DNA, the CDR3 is TGTGCCAGCAGTCCCGGGACAGGGGTCTTTCTTAGCACAGATACGCAGTATTTT. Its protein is CASSPGTGVFLSTDTQYF.